These 23 T cell receptor beta chains were sequenced from one sample in a study of long-term antiretroviral therapy in people with HIV. Survey-level immunoSEQ v3.0 assays were run. Sequenced by immunoSEQ multiplex PCR; TCRdb stores in-frame clones only, minus some. The repertoire holds over 15,000 clones, with around 84% as singletons. This specimen was unsorted PBMCs, taken 0.9 years after starting antiretroviral therapy. These receptors all stem from a man between 18 and 35 years old with HIV.

The chain has TRBV18 and TRBJ2-1; D is unresolved. The CDR3 is 12 amino acids. Germline CDR1 KGHSH, CDR2 LQKENI. Trimming cost V 4 bases and J 6 bases, with 7 bases left between them. The CDR3 coding sequence is TGTGCCAGCTCACAGGACGTCAATGAGCAGTTCTTC. Its translation: CASSQDVNEQFF.

The chain uses TRBV28 and TRBJ1-3, with 7 nucleotides matching TRBD1. The CDR3 has 20 residues. Trimming removed 1 base from V and 0 bases from J; junction bases left unmatched: 15. The germline gives CDR1 MDHEN, CDR2 SYDVKM. The CDR3 spells CASSLSHRDRHLDSGNTIYF. CDR3 DNA: TGTGCCAGCAGTTTATCTCACCGGGACAGACACCTCGACTCTGGAAACACCATATATTTT.

This chain links TRBV7-9 with TRBJ2-2, with 7 bases matching TRBD1. The CDR3 is 15 amino acids. Germline CDR1 reads SEHNR; CDR2 reads FQNEAQ (reference sequence). J was trimmed by 3 bases and V by 5 bases; bases with no gene match: 6. CDR3 in amino acids: CASSLGQSYTGELFF. As DNA, the CDR3 is TGTGCCAGCAGCCTGGGACAGTCATACACCGGGGAGCTGTTTTTT. The full variable domain, rest sourced from reference TRBV7-9 and TRBJ2-2, is DTGVSQNPRHKITKRGQNVTFRCDPISEHNRLYWYRQTLGQGPEFLTYFQNEAQLEKSRLLSDRFSAERPKGSFSTLEIQRTEQGDSAMYLCASSLGQSYTGELFFGEGSRLTVL.

The rearrangement uses TRBV19 and TRBJ1-6, with D perhaps TRBD1 (6 bases). CDR1 is LNHDA, CDR2 SQIVND, per germline (reference sequence). Trimming took 7 bases from V and 9 from J, leaving 22 bases between them. The CDR3 contains 16 residues. The CDR3 nucleotides are TGTGCCAGTAATTCTTTGGAGGACAGCTTAAGTTCACCCCTCCACTTT. Translated, it gives CASNSLEDSLSSPLHF.

This clone was seen a single time. The chain recombines TRBV13 with TRBJ2-7; D is uncertain. This CDR3 is 14 amino acids long. The V and J ends lost 5 bases and 6 bases respectively, with 17 bases between them. CDR1 and CDR2 (germline): PRHDT, FYEKMQ (reference sequence). The CDR3 coding sequence is TGTGCCAGCAGCACCTCTCTTTCTCGCGTCGAGCAGTACGTC. Amino acid sequence: CASSTSLSRVEQYV.

CDR3 DNA: TGTGCCAGCAGCGTTTACGGGGGGACGCAAGGGAACACTGAAGCTTTCTTT. It encodes CASSVYGGTQGNTEAFF. The chain combines TRBV9 with TRBJ1-1, with TRBD1 as a possible D gene (5 bases). Trimming took off 2 bases at V and 1 base at J, with 18 bases between the two ends. The CDR3 loop spans 17 amino acids. Germline CDR1 reads SGDLS; CDR2 reads YYNGEE. Looking up the rest from reference TRBV9 and TRBJ1-1 gives the full variable domain: DSGVTQTPKHLITATGQRVTLRCSPRSGDLSVYWYQQSLDQGLQFLIQYYNGEERAKGNILERFSAQQFPDLHSELNLSSLELGDSALYFCASSVYGGTQGNTEAFFGQGTRLTVV.

The rearrangement uses TRBV28 and TRBJ1-2, with 7 bases lining up with TRBD1. From germline, CDR1 is MDHEN and CDR2 SYDVKM. V was clipped by 5 bases and J by 5 bases; unmatched bases: 17. The CDR3 is made up of 17 amino acids. CDR3 loop: CASSRTGYTPHVYGYTF. The CDR3 DNA is TGTGCCAGCAGTCGGACAGGATATACCCCCCACGTTTATGGCTACACCTTC.

The chain combines TRBV7-9 with TRBJ1-1, with D tentatively TRBD1 (6 bases). The V gene lost 5 bases and the J gene lost 1 base, with 14 bases spanning the gap. This CDR3 spans 15 amino acids. In germline, CDR1 is SEHNR, CDR2 FQNEAQ (reference sequence). The CDR3 nucleotides read TGTGCCAGCAGCCGCGACAGGCCACCGAACACTGAAGCTTTCTTT. Its translation: CASSRDRPPNTEAFF.

The CDR3 nucleotides read TGTGCCAGTAGAAGATCCGGGACAGGGTTGACAGATACGCAGTATTTT. Amino acids: CASRRSGTGLTDTQYF. V is TRBV7-9 and J is TRBJ2-3; 9 bases align to TRBD1. Trimming removed 9 bases from V and 3 bases from J; junction bases left unmatched: 13. Per germline, CDR1 SEHNR and CDR2 FQNEAQ (reference sequence). CDR3 length equals 16 residues.

Comments on this clone: The CDR3 does not end in the conserved phenylalanine or tryptophan, so this is likely a read error. It is unclear where the CDR3 begins or ends on the DNA, so no DNA is shown, and the CDR3 is as TCRdb lists it. This chain uses TRBV6-1 with TRBJ1-1. CDR1 is MNHNS and CDR2 is SASEGT in the germline V gene. A total of 12 residues make up the CDR3, ends included. CDR3 protein: CATRHGDVKLSL.

This clone was counted once. The chain has TRBV2 and TRBJ2-7; D gene ambiguous. This CDR3 comprises 13 residues. Germline V gives CDR1 SNHLY, CDR2 FYNNEI. The ends were cut back, 5 bases at V and 0 bases at J, with 8 bases in the middle. CDR3 amino acids: CASSQGFSYEQYV. The DNA for the CDR3 is TGTGCCAGCAGTCAAGGATTCTCCTACGAGCAGTACGTC.

The genes are TRBV5-1 and TRBJ2-1; 8 bases match TRBD1. Germline trimming cut 3 bases from V and 3 bases from J; bases unmatched to any gene: 5. The CDR3 is 15 residues long. The germline V gene has CDR1 SGHRS and CDR2 YFSETQ. CDR3 sequence reads: CASSWTGSHYNEQFF. Here the CDR3 DNA reads TGCGCCAGCAGCTGGACAGGGTCACACTACAATGAGCAGTTCTTC.

The V call is TRBV2, the J call TRBJ1-5, with 9 nucleotides matching TRBD1. The J segment lost 2 bases and the V segment lost 5 bases, leaving 13 bases of the junction unmatched. Germline V CDR1 and CDR2: SNHLY, FYNNEI. The CDR3 totals 18 residues. In nucleotides, the CDR3 is TGTGCCAGCAGTAGTTCCGGGACAGGGTTATTAGGCAATCAGCCCCAGCATTTT. It is translated as CASSSSGTGLLGNQPQHF.

A single count supports this clone. The chain couples TRBV6-5 to TRBJ2-5, with a weak D call TRBD1 (6 bases). With 2 bases removed from V and 4 bases from J, the gap between germline ends came to 14 bases. The CDR3 has 15 amino acids. Germline values: CDR1 MNHEY, CDR2 SVGAGI. CDR3 amino acids: CASSYGRGRIETQYF. The CDR3 bases are TGTGCCAGCAGTTACGGCAGGGGTCGAATAGAGACCCAGTACTTC.

The chain has TRBV2 and TRBJ2-3, with 7 bases lining up with TRBD2. The CDR3 runs to 14 residues. Trimming removed 7 bases from V and 0 bases from J; junction bases left unmatched: 4. Germline CDR1 SNHLY, CDR2 FYNNEI. The CDR3 sequence: CASTPSGSTDTQYF. The CDR3 nucleotides read TGTGCCAGCACGCCTAGCGGTAGCACAGATACGCAGTATTTT.

The rearrangement joins TRBV11-2 to TRBJ2-1; D might be TRBD2 (6 bases). CDR1 and CDR2 (germline): SGHAT, FQNNGV. The germline V and J ends were trimmed by 4 bases and 12 bases, with 13 bases remaining between them. This CDR3 has 12 amino acids. The CDR3 region is CASSSGLLGQFF. Written as DNA, the CDR3 is TGTGCCAGCAGCTCGGGACTGTTGGGGCAGTTCTTC.

The chain employs TRBV7-8 and TRBJ1-1; no clear D. This CDR3 is built from 13 residues. Germline assignment: CDR1 SGHVS and CDR2 FQNEAQ. Trimming took off 11 bases at V and 3 bases at J, with 16 bases between the two ends. CDR3 DNA: TGTGCCTCGAGGAGGGATTTGGACACTGAAGCTTTCTTT. Translating it yields CASRRDLDTEAFF.

This clone was seen more than once but under ten times. The chain uses TRBV2 and TRBJ2-7; unclear D gene. This CDR3 is 11 amino acids long. Looked up from germline, CDR1 is SNHLY and CDR2 is FYNNEI. Trimming cost V 5 bases and J 4 bases, with 6 bases left between them. CDR3 sequence: CASSFTYEQYV. CDR3 nucleotide sequence: TGTGCCAGCAGTTTTACGTACGAGCAGTACGTC.

This clone showed up just once. This chain links TRBV28 with TRBJ1-1, with no clear D. Germline CDR1 and CDR2: MDHEN and SYDVKM. CDR3 size: 15 residues. Trimming pared 3 bases from V and 1 base from J, leaving 12 bases between. The CDR3 region has the DNA TGTGCCAGCAGTTTTAGGAGGGCAAGGAACACTGAAGCTTTCTTT. Residues: CASSFRRARNTEAFF.

The J gene is TRBJ1-3, the V gene TRBV5-1; possible D gene TRBD1, 5 bases. The germline V gene encodes CDR1 SGHRS and CDR2 YFSETQ. V gave up 3 bases and J gave up 0 bases, with 25 bases separating them. The CDR3 runs 20 residues. The CDR3 region is CASSSSQPGLRSSSGNTIYF. Here the CDR3 DNA reads TGCGCCAGCAGCTCGAGCCAACCGGGACTGAGATCCTCCTCTGGAAACACCATATATTTT.

V usage is TRBV6-5 and J usage is TRBJ2-1; the D gene is possibly TRBD2 (6 bases). The CDR3 covers 15 residues. Germline lookup yields CDR1 MNHEY and CDR2 SVGAGI. Trimming took off 0 bases at V and 7 bases at J, with 13 bases between the two ends. DNA of the CDR3: TGTGCCAGCAGTTACTCTCGGGGCGGGGCGAATGAGCAGTTCTTC. Translation: CASSYSRGGANEQFF.

Only a few counts were recorded for this clone. The rearrangement links TRBV5-1 to TRBJ1-6, with D possibly TRBD1 on 6 matching bases. The CDR3 runs 16 residues. Germline-derived CDR1 and CDR2 are SGHRS and YFSETQ. Trimming stripped 4 bases from V and 0 bases from J, with 11 bases between. The DNA of the CDR3 is TGCGCCAGCAGCCCTCAGGGGAGCTCCTATAATTCACCCCTCCACTTT. This sequence encodes CASSPQGSSYNSPLHF.

The count of this clone is one. The chain links TRBV30 to TRBJ2-7, with D unresolved. This CDR3 spans 16 amino acids. The V gene's germline CDR1 is GTSNPN and CDR2 SVGIG (reference sequence). V was pared by 3 bases and J by 2 bases, with 20 bases between. The CDR3: CAWRAKLRGTTYEQYF. Written as DNA, the CDR3 is TGTGCCTGGAGGGCAAAGCTAAGAGGCACCACCTACGAGCAGTACTTC.